This passage covers 31 T cell receptor beta chains from one sample sequenced in a study of blood T cell repertoires in COVID-19. The method was immunoSEQ multiplex PCR; TCRdb's version includes in-frame clones alone and lacks a portion of them. The data contain about 32,000 clones, around 87% of them singletons. Sequencing was carried out using peripheral blood. These receptors came from a man aged 60 to 75 with active COVID-19.

This clone was observed a few times. The genes are TRBV9 and TRBJ2-7; D perhaps matches TRBD2 (5 bases). CDR1 and CDR2 from the germline V gene are SGDLS and YYNGEE. The V gene lost 0 bases and the J gene lost 2 bases, with 9 bases spanning the gap. The CDR3 has 14 amino acids. This CDR3 is CASSVDGSPYEQYF. The CDR3 nucleotides read TGTGCCAGCAGCGTAGATGGGAGCCCCTACGAGCAGTACTTC.

V usage is TRBV7-2 and J usage is TRBJ1-1, with 11 bases fitting TRBD1. Germline loops: CDR1 SGHTA, CDR2 FQGNSA. CDR3 length: 16 amino acids. J gave up 4 bases and V 1 base, and 5 bases lay outside the gene matches. The CDR3 coding sequence is TGTGCCAGCAGCTTAGTTTGGGGGACAGGGGGCACTGAAGCTTTCTTT. Protein product: CASSLVWGTGGTEAFF. The full variable domain, in which reference TRBV7-2 and TRBJ1-1 provide the parts outside the CDR3, is GAGVSQSPSNKVTEKGKDVELRCDPISGHTALYWYRQSLGQGLEFLIYFQGNSAPDKSGLPSDRFSAERTGGSVSTLTIQRTQQEDSAVYLCASSLVWGTGGTEAFFGQGTRLTVV.

The chain joins TRBV28 to TRBJ2-7; 10 bases are a match to TRBD2. The CDR3 has 14 amino acids. Unmatched junction bases numbered 3, after V lost 5 bases and J lost 2 bases. CDR1 MDHEN and CDR2 SYDVKM come from the germline V gene. This chain's CDR3 is CASSPLAGAYEQYF. The CDR3 nucleotides read TGTGCCAGCAGTCCGCTAGCGGGAGCCTACGAGCAGTACTTC. Full variable domain (remainder filled in from reference TRBV28 and TRBJ2-7): DVKVTQSSRYLVKRTGEKVFLECVQDMDHENMFWYRQDPGLGLRLIYFSYDVKMKEKGDIPEGYSVSREKKERFSLILESASTNQTSMYLCASSPLAGAYEQYFGPGTRLTVT.

The CDR3 DNA reads TGTGCCAGCAGCGCGGGGGGTGGGGCCCACGAGCAGTACTTC. Amino acids: CASSAGGGAHEQYF. This sequence joins TRBV7-3 and TRBJ2-7, with 8 bases identical to TRBD2. This CDR3 is built from 14 residues. V shed 5 bases and J 5 bases; nucleotides not matched to a gene: 8. Germline-derived CDR1 and CDR2 are SGHTA and FQGTGA.

This chain uses TRBV9 with TRBJ1-3; D gene unclear. This CDR3 comprises 14 residues. Trimming cost V 0 bases and J 0 bases, with 4 bases left between them. In germline, CDR1 is SGDLS, CDR2 YYNGEE. The CDR3 bases are TGTGCCAGCAGCGTAGCTAGCTCTGGAAACACCATATATTTT. This encodes CASSVASSGNTIYF.

J is TRBJ1-2 and V is TRBV5-6; no clear D gene. The CDR3 has 15 amino acids. Germline V gives CDR1 SGHDT, CDR2 YYEEEE. The V and J ends lost 3 bases and 8 bases respectively, with 20 bases between them. CDR3 loop: CASSWLRSLLNGYTF. CDR3 DNA sequence: TGTGCCAGCAGCTGGCTCCGGTCCCTACTAAACGGCTACACCTTC.

The J gene is TRBJ2-3, the V gene TRBV5-1; tentative D call: TRBD1 (6 bases). This CDR3 spans 14 amino acids. Germline values: CDR1 SGHRS, CDR2 YFSETQ. Trimming took 6 bases from V and 5 from J, leaving 16 bases between them. The CDR3 coding sequence is TGCGCCAGCACCCCGAGGGGGTTGGGAGATACGCAGTATTTT. Translation gives CASTPRGLGDTQYF.

This chain uses TRBV7-3 with TRBJ2-2; TRBD1 might be the D (5 bases). Germline loops: CDR1 SGHTA, CDR2 FQGTGA. The ends were cut back, 4 bases at V and 10 bases at J, with 10 bases in the middle. The CDR3 covers 12 residues. This chain's CDR3 is CASSSGSPELFF. The CDR3 DNA follows: TGTGCCAGCAGCTCAGGGTCTCCGGAGCTGTTTTTT.

This clone was seen only once. The chain joins TRBV6-4 to TRBJ2-1, with 7 bases fitting TRBD2. Unmatched junction bases numbered 2, after V lost 2 bases and J lost 7 bases. The germline V gene has CDR1 MRHNA and CDR2 SNTAGT. The CDR3 consists of 13 residues. The CDR3 DNA reads as TGTGCCAGCAGTGACGGACTAGTGAATGAGCAGTTCTTC. Encoded protein: CASSDGLVNEQFF.

The V gene is TRBV19, the J gene TRBJ2-2, with D tentatively TRBD1 (6 bases). V was trimmed by 7 bases and J by 4 bases, leaving 16 bases between them. The CDR3 totals 15 residues. Germline CDR1 is LNHDA and CDR2 is SQIVND (reference sequence). The CDR3 region has the DNA TGTGCCAGTACCTTCAAACAGGGAAGCACCGGGGAGCTGTTTTTT. Translation gives CASTFKQGSTGELFF.

This clone was recorded a few times. The gene calls are TRBV9 and TRBJ2-2; D perhaps matches TRBD2 (6 bases). V lost 0 bases and J lost 5, with 11 bases in between. The germline gives CDR1 SGDLS, CDR2 YYNGEE. This CDR3 has 15 amino acids. CDR3 DNA sequence: TGTGCCAGCAGCGTAGACGGGAGAATTACCGGGGAGCTGTTTTTT. Its protein product is CASSVDGRITGELFF.

The chain recombines TRBV12-3 or TRBV12-4 with TRBJ2-7, with D hard to call. CDR3 length equals 12 residues. Trimming took 6 bases from V and 0 from J, leaving 6 bases between them. The CDR3 bases are TGTGCCAGCAGCCGCAGCTCCTACGAGCAGTACTTC. Protein product: CASSRSSYEQYF.

V is TRBV11-3 and J is TRBJ2-7; 14 nucleotides agree with TRBD2. The length of the CDR3 is 14 residues. Per germline, CDR1 SGHNT and CDR2 YENEEA. Unmatched junction bases numbered 3, after V lost 5 bases and J lost 6 bases. The CDR3: CASSLGTSGSEQYF. In DNA, the CDR3 is TGTGCCAGCAGCCTCGGGACTAGCGGGAGCGAGCAGTACTTC.

The chain has TRBV7-9 and TRBJ2-7, with 10 bases that match TRBD1. This CDR3 is built from 15 residues. V shed 5 bases, J shed 2 bases, and the junction held 6 bases outside the gene matches. The V gene's germline CDR1 is SEHNR and CDR2 FQNEAQ (reference sequence). CDR3 sequence (DNA): TGTGCCAGCAGCGCCCGGGACAGGGGCACCTACGAGCAGTACTTC. It encodes CASSARDRGTYEQYF.

The V gene is TRBV5-5, the J gene TRBJ2-2; 9 positions agree with TRBD2. Germline assignment: CDR1 SGHKS and CDR2 YYEKEE (reference sequence). Unmatched junction bases numbered 0, after V lost 0 bases and J lost 0 bases. The CDR3 has 16 residues. This CDR3 is CASSLGTSANTGELFF. In nucleotides, the CDR3 is TGTGCCAGCAGCTTGGGGACTAGCGCGAACACCGGGGAGCTGTTTTTT.

This clone has a handful of counts. The genes are TRBV4-3 and TRBJ2-5; D might be TRBD2 (8 bases). The V gene lost 0 bases and the J gene lost 1 base, with 21 bases spanning the gap. Germline V gene lookup returns CDR1 LGHNA and CDR2 YSLEER. The CDR3 length is 19 residues. The CDR3 DNA reads TGCGCCAGCAGCCAAGATGTAAGGGGGCAGCGGGGGACCCAAGAGACCCAGTACTTC. Protein sequence: CASSQDVRGQRGTQETQYF.

V and J are TRBV18 and TRBJ2-7, with a weak D call TRBD2 (6 bases). Trimming stripped 3 bases from V and 4 bases from J, with 13 bases between. CDR3 length equals 14 residues. Germline CDR1 and CDR2: KGHSH and LQKENI. The CDR3 region has the DNA TGTGCCAGCTCACCCGGGACTGCGGAATACGAGCAGTACTTC. Protein product: CASSPGTAEYEQYF.

The chain carries TRBV4-3 and TRBJ2-3; 15 nucleotides align to TRBD2. CDR3 length equals 17 residues. V shed 5 bases and J 5 bases; nucleotides not matched to a gene: 8. Germline V gives CDR1 LGHNA, CDR2 YSLEER. The CDR3 nucleotides are TGCGCCAGCAGCTACTCTCCGGGACTAGCGGGAGGAGATACGCAGTATTTT. Residues: CASSYSPGLAGGDTQYF.

The chain joins TRBV7-8 to TRBJ1-5; D may be TRBD1 (6 bases). Trimming cost V 1 base and J 9 bases, with 10 bases left between them. This CDR3 comprises 13 residues. Germline lookup yields CDR1 SGHVS and CDR2 FQNEAQ. This CDR3 reads CASSLDRERPQHF. The CDR3, as DNA: TGTGCCAGCAGCTTAGACAGGGAGCGGCCCCAGCATTTT. Filled out from reference TRBV7-8 and TRBJ1-5, the complete variable domain reads GAGVSQSPRYKVAKRGQDVALRCDPISGHVSLFWYQQALGQGPEFLTYFQNEAQLDKSGLPSDRFFAERPEGSVSTLKIQRTQQEDSAVYLCASSLDRERPQHFGDGTRLSIL.

The chain links TRBV30 to TRBJ2-7; 14 nucleotides align to TRBD2. With 3 bases clipped from V and 5 bases from J, the junction kept 6 bases outside the gene matches. Germline V gene data show CDR1 as GTSNPN and CDR2 as SVGIG (reference sequence). The CDR3 is 15 residues long. CDR3 residues: CAWSRGLAGDDEQYF. CDR3 bases: TGTGCCTGGAGCAGGGGACTAGCGGGAGACGACGAGCAGTACTTC.

This chain joins TRBV4-1 and TRBJ2-7; 8 bases map to TRBD2. The CDR3 runs 15 residues. Losses at the gene ends were 3 bases for V and 6 bases for J; bases not matched to a gene: 10. Germline CDR1 MGHRA, CDR2 YSYEKL. The CDR3 DNA sequence: TGCGCCAGCAGCCACCCCGGGGGACTAGGGGGCGAGCAGTACTTC. As protein: CASSHPGGLGGEQYF.

This clone was seen only a few times. V is TRBV2 and J is TRBJ2-7, with 7 bases matching TRBD1. The CDR3 loop spans 12 amino acids. The V and J ends lost 9 bases and 5 bases, in that order; junction bases with no gene match: 7. In germline, CDR1 is SNHLY, CDR2 FYNNEI. The CDR3 coding sequence is TGTGCCAGTTCCACAGGGGCGCACGAGCAGTACTTC. It specifies CASSTGAHEQYF.

The chain is built from TRBV5-1 and TRBJ2-2, with D maybe TRBD2 (5 bases). This CDR3 is built from 14 residues. The V end lost 5 bases, the J end lost 4 bases, and 12 bases lay between the germline ends. Germline CDR1 reads SGHRS; CDR2 reads YFSETQ. CDR3 protein: CASSSSPPTGELFF. CDR3 bases: TGCGCCAGCAGTTCTAGCCCTCCCACCGGGGAGCTGTTTTTT.

The rearrangement uses TRBV5-4 and TRBJ1-2; possibly TRBD1 for D (6 bases). Germline V gene sequence: CDR1 SGHNT, CDR2 YYREEE (reference sequence). The CDR3 spans 14 residues. With 2 bases removed from V and 6 bases from J, the gap between germline ends came to 14 bases. The CDR3 nucleotides read TGTGCCAGCAGCTTACCACAGGGCATCGATGGCTACACCTTC. Protein: CASSLPQGIDGYTF.

V is TRBV6-5 and J is TRBJ2-7; 7 nucleotides match TRBD2. This CDR3 spans 14 amino acids. Germline V gene lookup returns CDR1 MNHEY and CDR2 SVGAGI. V gave up 4 bases and J gave up 5 bases; unmatched junction bases: 8. DNA of the CDR3: TGTGCCAGCAGTTCCCCGCGGGAGACCCACGAGCAGTACTTC. It translates to CASSSPRETHEQYF.

This clone was recorded a few times. The V gene is TRBV6-2 or TRBV6-3, the J gene TRBJ2-7; 9 bases fit TRBD1. This CDR3 is 15 amino acids long. CDR1 is MNHEY, CDR2 SVGEGT, per germline. With 4 bases clipped from V and 1 base from J, the junction kept 5 bases outside the gene matches. The CDR3 DNA reads TGTGCCAGCAGTTCCCTAGGGACAGGGTCCTACGAGCAGTACTTC. Translated, it gives CASSSLGTGSYEQYF.

The chain carries TRBV4-3 and TRBJ1-3; the D gene is possibly TRBD1 (5 bases). Trimming stripped 1 base from V and 4 bases from J, with 14 bases between. The CDR3 loop spans 16 amino acids. CDR1 and CDR2 from the germline V gene are LGHNA and YSLEER. CDR3 in amino acids: CASSQVMVQGGNTIYF. The DNA for the CDR3 is TGCGCCAGCAGCCAAGTTATGGTGCAGGGAGGAAACACCATATATTTT.

The CDR3 loop reads CASSPQPESSYEQYF. CDR3 in DNA: TGTGCCAGCAGCCCGCAACCTGAGAGCTCCTACGAGCAGTACTTC. The rearrangement uses TRBV5-4 and TRBJ2-7; no definite D call. Germline V gene lookup returns CDR1 SGHNT and CDR2 YYREEE (reference sequence). Trimming stripped 4 bases from V and 0 bases from J, with 14 bases between. This CDR3 has 15 amino acids.

The rearrangement joins TRBV5-6 to TRBJ2-1; 13 bases align to TRBD2. Trimming took 5 bases from V and 1 from J; bases not matched to a gene: 9. The CDR3 is 18 residues long. Germline CDR1 is SGHDT and CDR2 is YYEEEE. CDR3 bases: TGTGCCAGCAGTTCGACTAGCGGGAGGTTAGGGTCCTACAATGAGCAGTTCTTC. This translates into CASSSTSGRLGSYNEQFF.

This clone appeared once. This chain links TRBV18 with TRBJ2-1; 9 bases map to TRBD1. CDR3 size: 15 residues. CDR1 and CDR2 (germline): KGHSH, LQKENI. V dropped 6 bases and J dropped 6; count of bases not matched to a gene: 9. In nucleotides, the CDR3 is TGTGCCAGCTCTCCCAACAGGGGGCGCCGCAATGAGCAGTTCTTC. Residues: CASSPNRGRRNEQFF. Using reference TRBV18 and TRBJ2-1 for the parts outside the CDR3, the full variable domain is NAGVMQNPRHLVRRRGQEARLRCSPMKGHSHVYWYRQLPEEGLKFMVYLQKENIIDESGMPKERFSAEFPKEGPSILRIQQVVRGDSAAYFCASSPNRGRRNEQFFGPGTRLTVL.

This clone was detected once. J is TRBJ1-6 and V is TRBV11-2, with D possibly TRBD1 on 5 matching bases. V shed 2 bases and J shed 10 bases, with 12 bases lying between them. The germline CDR1 and CDR2 sequences are SGHAT and FQNNGV. CDR3 length: 14 amino acids. The CDR3 sequence: CASSLKGLRSPLHF. The DNA of the CDR3 is TGTGCCAGCAGCTTAAAGGGGTTGCGATCACCCCTCCACTTT.